This T cell receptor beta chain was retrieved from a study of vaccination effects on CD4 cells after COVID-19. V gave up 5 bases and J gave up 6 bases, with 13 bases separating them. The CDR3 covers 13 residues. Germline V lookup: CDR1 LNHDA, CDR2 SQIVND (reference sequence). After expansion with viral peptide pools in the ViraFEST assay, antigen-specific CD4+ T cells were sequenced. At the end of about 9 days of culture, CD4+ T cells were isolated. In the vaccine recipients, nucleocapsid antibodies were negative and there was no prior SARS-CoV-2 infection. A remark on this clone: Its antigen is currently unknown.

The protocol was immunoSEQ multiplex PCR, while the TCRdb copy is restricted to in-frame clones and leaves out a portion. This sample has roughly 67,000 clones; 78% occur once, and the top ten carry under 12%. The rearrangement uses TRBV19 and TRBJ1-2, with D possibly being TRBD1 (5 bases). The source is a human donor who received a COVID-19 vaccine. Sequenced here: CD4+ T cells from PBMCs cultured with SARS-CoV-2 spike peptides, sampled before COVID-19 vaccination. The CDR3 region has the DNA TGTGCCAGTAGTGATACAGGAGAGCATGGCTACACCTTC. Translated: CASSDTGEHGYTF.